This TCR beta chain was recorded in a study of CD8+ T cells in alopecia areata. Following RNA extraction, reverse transcription yielded cDNA that acted as the sequencing template. Generated by immunoSEQ multiplex PCR, the TCRdb table keeps only in-frame clones and is missing some. The data hold 200,000 to 250,000 clones, with 57% observed a single time. V lost 1 base to trimming and J lost 3 bases, with 13 bases between them. Germline V gene data show CDR1 as SGHVS and CDR2 as FQNEAQ. The CDR3 is made up of 16 amino acids. Investigators sorted PBMCs to obtain both CD4+ and CD8+ T cells. This TCR came from a human donor with alopecia areata. The sample consisted of CD4+ T cells sorted from blood, taken at week 0. The chain employs TRBV7-8 and TRBJ2-1; D might be TRBD1 (5 bases). This CDR3 reads CASSLERPRDYNEQFF. The CDR3 nucleotides read TGTGCCAGCAGCTTAGAGCGCCCCAGGGACTACAATGAGCAGTTCTTC.